These 10 T cell receptor beta chains were all obtained from the same sample, sequenced in a study of graft-versus-host responses after intestinal transplantation. Stimulators, roughly 200,000 irradiated and violet-dye-labeled cells, were plated with roughly 200,000 CFSE-labeled responder cells. Data came from immunoSEQ multiplex PCR; TCRdb stores just in-frame clones and leaves some out. Of 13,000 to 15,000 clones listed, around two fifths are singletons. The material was alloreactive CD8+ T cells from a mixed lymphocyte reaction culture, obtained before intestinal transplant. Sample subset: CFSE-low proliferating T cells sorted from roughly six-day pre-transplant mixed lymphocyte reaction (GvH or HvG direction). Source of these receptors: a human patient who received an intestinal transplant.

This clone has more than one count but fewer than ten. CDR3 coding DNA: TGCGCCAGCAGCCGGCAAGTCCTTCCGGGACAGGGAACCGGGGAGCTGTTTTTT. Protein product: CASSRQVLPGQGTGELFF. This sequence joins TRBV4-1 and TRBJ2-2; 9 bases agree with TRBD1. This CDR3 is 18 amino acids long. Germline V gives CDR1 MGHRA, CDR2 YSYEKL. The V gene end was trimmed by 4 bases and the J gene end by 5 bases; junction bases not matched to a gene: 14.

A few counts support this clone. The chain has TRBV2 and TRBJ1-1; D unresolved. Looked up from germline, CDR1 is SNHLY and CDR2 is FYNNEI. The ends were cut back, 7 bases at V and 0 bases at J, with 12 bases in the middle. The CDR3 spans 14 residues. CDR3 nucleotide sequence: TGTGCCAGCACATTCCCCGGGTTGAACACTGAAGCTTTCTTT. Translation: CASTFPGLNTEAFF.

As regards this clone: The junction shows a germline mismatch at one end, possibly a read error. J is TRBJ2-7 and V is TRBV7-9, with D hard to call. CDR3 size: 13 residues. Germline-derived CDR1 and CDR2 are SEHNR and FQNEAQ (reference sequence). CDR3: CASSLGDSYEQYF. For the CDR3, the DNA is TGTGCCAGCAGTTTAGGAGACTCCTACGAGCAGTACTTC.

The J gene is TRBJ2-3, the V gene TRBV5-4; D call uncertain. The CDR3 totals 14 residues. The germline V gene has CDR1 SGHNT and CDR2 YYREEE (reference sequence). Trimming left V 6 bases short and J 6 bases short, with 17 bases between. CDR3 loop: CASTMWALADTQYF. The CDR3 DNA reads as TGTGCCAGCACCATGTGGGCCCTTGCCGATACGCAGTATTTT.

This clone turned up a few times. V gene TRBV27 combines with J gene TRBJ2-7, with TRBD2 as a possible D gene (7 bases). CDR1 is MNHEY and CDR2 is SMNVEV in the germline V gene (reference sequence). This CDR3 comprises 15 residues. With 1 base removed from V and 4 bases from J, the gap between germline ends came to 14 bases. The CDR3: CASSLLGGAFYEQYF. CDR3 nucleotide sequence: TGTGCCAGCAGTTTATTGGGGGGGGCCTTTTACGAGCAGTACTTC.

With respect to this clone: No conserved phenylalanine or tryptophan is present at the end of the CDR3, so a read error is the likely explanation. Because the CDR3's place on the DNA is in doubt, the DNA is left out and the CDR3 is given as listed by TCRdb. The chain is built from TRBV4-2 and TRBJ2-3; the table's D call, TRBD2, has no DNA check behind it. Germline V gene lookup returns CDR1 LGHNA and CDR2 YNFKEQ. A total of 13 residues make up the CDR3, ends included. CDR3 in amino acids: CASSQDLGIAGVL.

The chain links TRBV5-1 to TRBJ1-1; TRBD1 aligns across 12 bases. V shed 0 bases and J 2 bases; nucleotides not matched to a gene: 2. Germline V CDR1 and CDR2: SGHRS, YFSETQ. This CDR3 is 16 amino acids long. CDR3 loop: CASSLAGTGGNTEAFF. As DNA, the CDR3 is TGCGCCAGCAGCTTGGCCGGGACAGGGGGCAACACTGAAGCTTTCTTT. Drawing the rest from reference TRBV5-1 and TRBJ1-1, the complete variable domain is KAGVTQTPRYLIKTRGQQVTLSCSPISGHRSVSWYQQTPGQGLQFLFEYFSETQRNKGNFPGRFSGRQFSNSRSEMNVSTLELGDSALYLCASSLAGTGGNTEAFFGQGTRLTVV.

This clone occurred a few times. The CDR3 sequence: CASSLMGKTDTQYF. CDR3 DNA: TGTGCCAGCAGCTTAATGGGCAAAACAGATACGCAGTATTTT. The rearrangement links TRBV7-6 to TRBJ2-3, with D unclear. V was shortened by 2 bases and J by 3 bases, with 9 bases between the two germline ends. The CDR3 totals 14 residues. Germline-derived CDR1 and CDR2 are SGHVS and FNYEAQ.

In DNA form, the CDR3 reads TGTGCCACCAGCAGAGGCGGAAGGGAGACCCAGTACTTC. This translates into CATSRGGRETQYF. V gene TRBV15 combines with J gene TRBJ2-5; D uncertain. The ends were cut back, 1 base at V and 5 bases at J, with 8 bases in the middle. This CDR3 region has 13 residues. The germline CDR1 and CDR2 sequences are LNHNV and YYDKDF (reference sequence).

The genes are TRBV11-2 and TRBJ2-3, with TRBD2 identical over 12 bases. Germline trimming cut 6 bases from V and 4 bases from J; bases unmatched to any gene: 2. This CDR3 has 14 residues. Germline V gene data show CDR1 as SGHAT and CDR2 as FQNNGV. CDR3 in amino acids: CASRTSGGSDTQYF. The CDR3 coding sequence is TGTGCCAGCAGGACTAGCGGGGGATCAGATACGCAGTATTTT.